Below are 25 T cell receptor beta chains sequenced from a single sample in a study of chemoradiotherapy in HPV16-positive cancers (dated by TCRdb to between 2021 and 2023). The library was generated by the immunoSEQ multiplex PCR assay. TCRdb holds this immuneACCESS table with in-frame rearrangements only. Some clones are missing; in checked studies, unresolved V genes explain under half, and the rest has no known cause. This sample has 40,000 or so clones in its table, and around three quarters of those were observed once. The ten most abundant clones make up roughly 5.1% of the sample. The sequences come from blood, collected from a patient who underwent chemoradiotherapy. The source of these receptors is a human donor with HPV-associated anogenital cancer.

This chain uses TRBV5-6 with TRBJ1-2; 8 bases agree with TRBD1. With 5 bases clipped from V and 3 bases from J, the junction kept 6 bases outside the gene matches. Germline V gene data show CDR1 as SGHDT and CDR2 as YYEEEE. CDR3 length equals 14 residues. CDR3 sequence reads: CASRDLTGDYGYTF. The CDR3 bases are TGTGCCAGCAGGGACCTGACAGGGGACTATGGCTACACCTTC.

The chain is built from TRBV7-3 and TRBJ1-2, with a possible D match to TRBD1 (5 bases). V was cut by 1 base and J by 8 bases, with 11 bases left in between. CDR3 length: 13 residues. Germline V lookup: CDR1 SGHTA, CDR2 FQGTGA. The CDR3 loop reads CASSLMGRIGYTF. The DNA for the CDR3 is TGTGCCAGCAGCTTAATGGGGCGGATCGGCTACACCTTC.

The V call is TRBV11-2, the J call TRBJ1-2; weak D call: TRBD1 (5 bases). Deletions cut 7 bases from V and 0 bases from J, with 15 bases between. This CDR3 is 15 amino acids long. Germline-derived CDR1 and CDR2 are SGHAT and FQNNGV. This CDR3 is CASTSTAKANYGYTF. CDR3 nucleotide sequence: TGTGCCAGCACCTCGACAGCAAAAGCTAACTATGGCTACACCTTC.

The V call is TRBV7-3, the J call TRBJ2-3, with D uncertain. CDR1 and CDR2 (germline): SGHTA, FQGTGA. V was clipped by 5 bases and J by 1 base, with 10 bases between them. This CDR3 contains 14 residues. The CDR3, as DNA: TGTGCCAGCAGCCGCGGCTCGGGCACAGATACGCAGTATTTT. Protein product: CASSRGSGTDTQYF.

This chain joins TRBV12-5 and TRBJ2-1, with 9 bases matching TRBD2. The CDR3 sequence is 15 residues long. Germline V lookup: CDR1 LGHNT, CDR2 FRNRAP. Trimming took 3 bases from V and 3 from J; bases not matched to a gene: 3. For the CDR3, the DNA is TGTGCTAGTGGTTTAGCGGGGGGAAACTACAATGAGCAGTTCTTC. Protein: CASGLAGGNYNEQFF.

Notes on this clone: Other DNA variants within this sample encode the same CDR3. This rearrangement joins TRBV6-6 to TRBJ1-1; no clear D gene. CDR3 length: 12 amino acids. V lost 3 bases to trimming and J lost 5 bases, with 7 bases between them. From germline, CDR1 is MNHNY and CDR2 SVGAGI (reference sequence). In DNA form, the CDR3 reads TGTGCCAGCAGTTATCTCGGGACTGAAGCTTTCTTT. It yields the protein CASSYLGTEAFF.

The V and J genes are TRBV6-5 and TRBJ2-5, with D possibly being TRBD1 (6 bases). Per the germline V gene, CDR1 is MNHEY and CDR2 is SVGAGI. This CDR3 is built from 15 residues. The V end was cut by 4 bases, the J end by 1 base, with 13 bases between. The chain's CDR3 is CASSFIRTVQETQYF. The CDR3 nucleotides are TGTGCCAGCAGTTTCATTCGGACAGTCCAAGAGACCCAGTACTTC.

The V gene is TRBV12-5, the J gene TRBJ1-2, with a weak D call TRBD1 (5 bases). V was pared by 7 bases and J by 4 bases, with 19 bases between. Germline assignment: CDR1 LGHNT and CDR2 FRNRAP. The length of the CDR3 is 15 residues. The DNA of the CDR3 is TGTGCTAGTGCCCTCTTCAGGGATCTGGCCTATGGCTACACCTTC. It is translated as CASALFRDLAYGYTF. The whole variable domain, filled in from reference TRBV12-5 and TRBJ1-2, reads DARVTQTPRHKVTEMGQEVTMRCQPILGHNTVFWYRQTMMQGLELLAYFRNRAPLDDSGMPKDRFSAEMPDATLATLKIQPSEPRDSAVYFCASALFRDLAYGYTFGSGTRLTVV.

The sample holds one count of this clone. The chain joins TRBV10-3 to TRBJ1-2; possible D gene TRBD1, 6 bases. CDR3 length: 14 amino acids. With 6 bases removed from V and 6 bases from J, the gap between germline ends came to 17 bases. The germline gives CDR1 ENHRY, CDR2 SYGVKD. The CDR3 region is CAIRPQQGRDGYTF. The CDR3 nucleotides read TGTGCCATCAGACCGCAACAGGGAAGGGATGGCTACACCTTC.

This chain connects TRBV11-1 to TRBJ2-3, with 12 bases fitting TRBD2. From germline, CDR1 is SGHAT and CDR2 FQDESV (reference sequence). J lost 6 bases, V lost 6 bases, and 7 bases had no gene match. The CDR3 consists of 15 residues. CDR3 sequence (DNA): TGTGCCAGCAGGCAGACTAGCGGGGGTACGGATACGCAGTATTTT. Translating gives CASRQTSGGTDTQYF. The full variable domain, in which reference TRBV11-1 and TRBJ2-3 provide the parts outside the CDR3, is EAEVAQSPRYKITEKSQAVAFWCDPISGHATLYWYRQILGQGPELLVQFQDESVVDDSQLPKDRFSAERLKGVDSTLKIQPAELGDSAMYLCASRQTSGGTDTQYFGPGTRLTVL.

The V gene is TRBV10-2, the J gene TRBJ1-5, with D unclear. CDR1 and CDR2 (germline): WSHSY, SAAADI. Trimming shortened V by 7 bases and J by 4 bases, and 11 bases separated the two germline ends. The CDR3 is 13 residues long. CDR3 region: CASKEQFNQPQHF. The CDR3 DNA sequence: TGCGCCAGCAAGGAACAGTTTAATCAGCCCCAGCATTTT.

The chain recombines TRBV5-6 with TRBJ2-7; 9 bases agree with TRBD1. Germline V lookup: CDR1 SGHDT, CDR2 YYEEEE. V gave up 4 bases and J gave up 1 base; unmatched junction bases: 6. There are 15 residues in the CDR3. The chain's CDR3 is CASSPLGTGSYEQYF. The DNA for the CDR3 is TGTGCCAGCAGCCCCTTGGGGACAGGGTCCTACGAGCAGTACTTC.

This chain uses TRBV6-5 with TRBJ2-1; no definite D call. The length of the CDR3 is 12 residues. The V end lost 5 bases, the J end lost 9 bases, and 11 bases lay between the germline ends. Germline V lookup: CDR1 MNHEY, CDR2 SVGAGI. CDR3 DNA: TGTGCCAGCAGTGGACCGGTTGGTGAGCAGTTCTTC. This encodes CASSGPVGEQFF.

The chain combines TRBV7-8 with TRBJ2-7; D gene unclear. This CDR3 comprises 13 residues. Germline V lookup: CDR1 SGHVS, CDR2 FQNEAQ. Trimming took off 5 bases at V and 3 bases at J, with 11 bases between the two ends. The CDR3 bases are TGTGCCAGCAGCCCCCCCCAAGTCTACGAGCAGTACTTC. This sequence encodes CASSPPQVYEQYF.

The rearrangement uses TRBV11-1 and TRBJ2-7; 9 bases align to TRBD1. With 1 base clipped from V and 1 base from J, the junction kept 11 bases outside the gene matches. CDR3 length equals 18 residues. CDR1 SGHAT and CDR2 FQDESV come from the germline V gene (reference sequence). The CDR3 DNA follows: TGTGCCAGCAGCTTAGGCACCGTGGACAGGGGAGTTTCCTACGAGCAGTACTTC. This encodes CASSLGTVDRGVSYEQYF.

This chain connects TRBV30 to TRBJ2-7; D is ambiguous. V lost 4 bases and J 6 bases, leaving 10 bases between the germline ends. Germline V gene lookup returns CDR1 GTSNPN and CDR2 SVGIG (reference sequence). This CDR3 has 11 amino acids. The CDR3 nucleotides read TGTGCCTGGACACGCAGAAGCGAGCAGTACTTC. This sequence encodes CAWTRRSEQYF.

This clone came up once. The V gene is TRBV6-1, the J gene TRBJ2-3; a possible D gene is TRBD2 (7 bases). This CDR3 is built from 15 residues. CDR1 and CDR2 (germline): MNHNS, SASEGT. V was trimmed by 2 bases and J by 1 base, leaving 10 bases between them. CDR3 in amino acids: CASSEPGGGTDTQYF. DNA for the CDR3: TGTGCCAGCAGTGAACCGGGGGGCGGCACAGATACGCAGTATTTT.

The J gene is TRBJ1-3, the V gene TRBV4-1; 7 nucleotides line up with TRBD1. The V segment lost 0 bases and the J segment 8 bases; nucleotides outside the gene matches: 1. The CDR3 consists of 13 residues. CDR1 MGHRA and CDR2 YSYEKL come from the germline V gene. CDR3: CASSQDQGDTIYF. The CDR3 bases are TGCGCCAGCAGCCAAGACCAGGGGGACACCATATATTTT.

This clone was seen a few times. V and J are TRBV7-2 and TRBJ2-5; D not resolved. This CDR3 is 15 amino acids long. Germline CDR1 is SGHTA and CDR2 is FQGNSA. V was cut by 3 bases and J by 1 base, with 12 bases left in between. CDR3 residues: CASSFVSASQETQYF. The CDR3 DNA is TGTGCCAGCAGCTTTGTATCGGCGTCCCAAGAGACCCAGTACTTC.

The rearrangement uses TRBV7-3 and TRBJ2-2; 7 bases line up with TRBD1. CDR1 and CDR2 (germline): SGHTA, FQGTGA. CDR3 length equals 15 residues. J lost 0 bases, V lost 2 bases, and 0 bases had no gene match. The CDR3 region has the DNA TGTGCCAGCAGCTTACAGGGGGCGAACACCGGGGAGCTGTTTTTT. It translates to CASSLQGANTGELFF. Combining the CDR3 with reference TRBV7-3 and TRBJ2-2 gives the whole variable domain GAGVSQTPSNKVTEKGKYVELRCDPISGHTALYWYRQSLGQGPEFLIYFQGTGAADDSGLPNDRFFAVRPEGSVSTLKIQRTERGDSAVYLCASSLQGANTGELFFGEGSRLTVL.

This clone was seen a handful of times. This rearrangement joins TRBV7-9 to TRBJ1-1; D unresolved. Germline assignment: CDR1 SEHNR and CDR2 FQNEAQ (reference sequence). Trimming took 1 base from V and 7 from J, leaving 4 bases between them. This CDR3 contains 11 residues. The CDR3, as DNA: TGTGCCAGCAGCTTAGATTTTGAAGCTTTCTTT. Protein: CASSLDFEAFF.

This chain joins TRBV16 and TRBJ2-7; D remains unclear. CDR1 and CDR2 (germline): KGHSY, FQNENV. The CDR3 contains 15 residues. Trimming stripped 0 bases from V and 3 bases from J, with 12 bases between. The CDR3 is CASSQSGEVGYEQYF. CDR3 bases: TGTGCCAGCAGCCAATCTGGGGAAGTGGGCTACGAGCAGTACTTC.

This clone was recorded once. The J gene is TRBJ2-5, the V gene TRBV12-5; 8 bases are a match to TRBD2. This CDR3 comprises 16 residues. Germline CDR1 is LGHNT and CDR2 is FRNRAP. V was pared by 0 bases and J by 5 bases, with 8 bases of the junction left unmatched. The CDR3 DNA reads TGTGCTAGTGGTTTGGTAATATCGGGGGGGAGCGAGACCCAGTACTTC. Its protein is CASGLVISGGSETQYF.

There are a few counts of this clone. The chain uses TRBV7-9 and TRBJ1-3; tentative D call: TRBD1 (5 bases). This CDR3 comprises 14 residues. Trimming cost V 3 bases and J 1 base, with 7 bases left between them. The germline gives CDR1 SEHNR, CDR2 FQNEAQ (reference sequence). The CDR3 loop is CASSLGGSGNTIYF. The CDR3 nucleotides read TGTGCCAGCAGCTTGGGGGGGTCTGGAAACACCATATATTTT. Full variable domain (outside the CDR3, taken from reference TRBV7-9 and TRBJ1-3): DTGVSQNPRHKITKRGQNVTFRCDPISEHNRLYWYRQTLGQGPEFLTYFQNEAQLEKSRLLSDRFSAERPKGSFSTLEIQRTEQGDSAMYLCASSLGGSGNTIYFGEGSWLTVV.

V gene TRBV9 combines with J gene TRBJ2-7, with 8 bases matching TRBD2. The CDR3 contains 15 residues. V dropped 0 bases and J dropped 3; count of bases not matched to a gene: 5. CDR1 SGDLS and CDR2 YYNGEE come from the germline V gene. The DNA of the CDR3 is TGTGCCAGCAGCGTAGGGGCGGGGGGCTACTACGAGCAGTACTTC. It codes for CASSVGAGGYYEQYF.